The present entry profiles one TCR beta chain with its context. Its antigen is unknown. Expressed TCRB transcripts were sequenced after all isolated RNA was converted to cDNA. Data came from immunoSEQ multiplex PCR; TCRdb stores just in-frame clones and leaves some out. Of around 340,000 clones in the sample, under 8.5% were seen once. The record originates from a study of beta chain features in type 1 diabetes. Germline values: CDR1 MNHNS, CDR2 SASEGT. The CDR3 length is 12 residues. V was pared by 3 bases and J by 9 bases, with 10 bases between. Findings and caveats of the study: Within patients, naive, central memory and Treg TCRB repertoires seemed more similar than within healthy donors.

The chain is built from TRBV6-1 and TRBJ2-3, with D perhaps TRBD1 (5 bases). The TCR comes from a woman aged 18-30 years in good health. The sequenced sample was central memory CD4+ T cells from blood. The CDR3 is CASSDQGRTQYF. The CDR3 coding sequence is TGTGCCAGCAGTGATCAGGGTAGGACGCAGTATTTT.